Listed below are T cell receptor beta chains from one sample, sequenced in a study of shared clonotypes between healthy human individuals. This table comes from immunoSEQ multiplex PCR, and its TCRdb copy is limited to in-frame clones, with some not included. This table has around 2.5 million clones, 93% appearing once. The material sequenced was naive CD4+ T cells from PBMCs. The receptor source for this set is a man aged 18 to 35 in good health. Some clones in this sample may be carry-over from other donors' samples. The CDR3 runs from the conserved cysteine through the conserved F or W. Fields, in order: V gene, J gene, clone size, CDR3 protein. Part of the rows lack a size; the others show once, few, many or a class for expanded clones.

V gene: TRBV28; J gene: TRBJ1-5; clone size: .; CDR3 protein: CASTNFRSTQTYSNQPQHF
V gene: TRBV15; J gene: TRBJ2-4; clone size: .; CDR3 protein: CATSRRGGGGDIQYF
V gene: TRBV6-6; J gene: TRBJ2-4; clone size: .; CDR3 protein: CASSSTGKAKNIQYF
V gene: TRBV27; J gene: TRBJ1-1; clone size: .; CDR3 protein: CASSPHSTGQLEAFF
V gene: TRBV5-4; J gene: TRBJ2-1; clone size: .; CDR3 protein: CASSFKLAGGGEQFF
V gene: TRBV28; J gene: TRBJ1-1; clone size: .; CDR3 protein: CASSSPGQGDTEAFF
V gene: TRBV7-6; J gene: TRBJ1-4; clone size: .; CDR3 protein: CASSPPGLGDEKLFF
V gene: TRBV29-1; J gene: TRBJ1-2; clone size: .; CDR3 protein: CSVALAGSYGYTF
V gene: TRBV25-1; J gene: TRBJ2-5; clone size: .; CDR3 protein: CASSDPRTKQETQYF
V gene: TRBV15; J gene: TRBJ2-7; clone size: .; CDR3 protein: CATRGAGQSYEQYF
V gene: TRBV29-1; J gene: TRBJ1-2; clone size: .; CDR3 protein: CSATGTDYGYTF
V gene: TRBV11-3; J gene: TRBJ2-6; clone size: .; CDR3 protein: CASSIGGSGANVLTF
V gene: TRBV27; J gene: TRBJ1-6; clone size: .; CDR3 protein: CASSLYSPPLSPLHF
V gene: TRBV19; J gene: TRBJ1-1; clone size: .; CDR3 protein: CASSGGKATEAFF
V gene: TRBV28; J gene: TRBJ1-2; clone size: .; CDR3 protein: CASRGVDRGNYGYTF
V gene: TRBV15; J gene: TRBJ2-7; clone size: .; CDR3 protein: CATSPIAGTSSEQYF
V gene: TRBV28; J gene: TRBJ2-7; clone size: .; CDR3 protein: CASRTPGQVFYEQYF
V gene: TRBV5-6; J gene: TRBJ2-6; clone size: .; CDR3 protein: CASSLDRVFSGANVLTF
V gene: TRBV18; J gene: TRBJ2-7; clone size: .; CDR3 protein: CASSQGQAISYEQYF
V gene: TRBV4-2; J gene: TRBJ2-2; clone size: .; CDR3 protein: CASSPPAGRGNTGELFF
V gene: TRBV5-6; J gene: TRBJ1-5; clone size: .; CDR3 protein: CASSWGQSGQPQHF
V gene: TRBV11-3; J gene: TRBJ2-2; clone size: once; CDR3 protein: CASSRWGAGGELFF
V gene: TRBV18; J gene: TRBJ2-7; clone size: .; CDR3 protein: CASSPSGFSYEQYF
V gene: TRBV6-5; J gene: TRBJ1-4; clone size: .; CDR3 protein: CASSFDSNEKLFF
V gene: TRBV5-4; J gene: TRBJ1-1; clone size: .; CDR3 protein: CASSPTPNTEAFF
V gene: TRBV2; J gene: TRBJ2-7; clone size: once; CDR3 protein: CASIRGRRLTSGRYPYEQYF
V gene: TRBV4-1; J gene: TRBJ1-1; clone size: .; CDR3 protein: CASSPEGWGEAFF
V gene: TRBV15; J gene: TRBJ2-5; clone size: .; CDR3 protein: CATSPTSEGETQYF
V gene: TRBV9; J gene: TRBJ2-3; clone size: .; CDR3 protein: CASSGVAGATTDTQYF
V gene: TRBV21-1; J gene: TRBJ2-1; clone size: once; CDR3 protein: CASSTTGTSSYNEQFF
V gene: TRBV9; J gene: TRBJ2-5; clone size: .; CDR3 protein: CASSVGLLMREETQYF
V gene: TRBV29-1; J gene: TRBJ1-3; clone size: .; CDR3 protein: CSVGYRGSGNTIYF
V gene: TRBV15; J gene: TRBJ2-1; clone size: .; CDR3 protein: CATSRDPINYNEQFF
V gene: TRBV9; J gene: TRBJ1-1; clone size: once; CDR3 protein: CASSRQGQGADTEAFF
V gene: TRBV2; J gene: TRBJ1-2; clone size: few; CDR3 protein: CASGGPMRGDGYTF
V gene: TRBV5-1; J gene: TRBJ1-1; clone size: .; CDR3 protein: CASSPRTVNTEAFF